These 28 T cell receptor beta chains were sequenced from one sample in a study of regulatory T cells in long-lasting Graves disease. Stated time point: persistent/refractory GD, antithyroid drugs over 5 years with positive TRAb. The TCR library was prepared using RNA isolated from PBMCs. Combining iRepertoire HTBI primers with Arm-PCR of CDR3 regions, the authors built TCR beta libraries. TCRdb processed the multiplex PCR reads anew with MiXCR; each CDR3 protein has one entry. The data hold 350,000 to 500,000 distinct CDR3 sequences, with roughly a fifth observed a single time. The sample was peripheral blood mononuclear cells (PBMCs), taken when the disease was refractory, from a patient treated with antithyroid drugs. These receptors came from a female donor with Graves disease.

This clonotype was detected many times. This chain's CDR3 is CASRRGDNEKLFF. The CDR3 coding sequence is TGTGCCAGCAGAAGGGGGGATAATGAAAAACTGTTTTTT. The chain uses TRBV12-3 or TRBV12-4 and TRBJ1-4; maybe TRBD1 (6 bases). Between the trimmed V and J ends, which lost 6 bases and 4 bases, there was a span of 9 bases. CDR3 length equals 13 residues.

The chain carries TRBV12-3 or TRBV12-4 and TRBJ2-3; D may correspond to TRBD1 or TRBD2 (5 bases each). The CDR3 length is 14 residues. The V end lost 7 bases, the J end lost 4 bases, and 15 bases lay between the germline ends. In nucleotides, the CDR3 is TGTGCCAGCACCCCCACCTTGGGGGCAGATACGCAGTATTTT. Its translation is CASTPTLGADTQYF.

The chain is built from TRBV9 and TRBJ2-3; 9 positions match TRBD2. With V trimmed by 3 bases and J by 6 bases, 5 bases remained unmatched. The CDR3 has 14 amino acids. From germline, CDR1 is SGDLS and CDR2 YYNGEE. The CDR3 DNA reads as TGTGCCAGCAGCGATAGCGGGAGAACCGATACGCAGTATTTT. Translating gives CASSDSGRTDTQYF.

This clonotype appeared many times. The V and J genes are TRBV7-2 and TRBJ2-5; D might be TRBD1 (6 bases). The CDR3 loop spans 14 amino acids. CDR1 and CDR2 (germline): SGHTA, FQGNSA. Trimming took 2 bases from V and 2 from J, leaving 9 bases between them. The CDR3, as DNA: TGTGCCAGCAGCTTAATGACAGGTCAAGAGACCCAGTACTTC. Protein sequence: CASSLMTGQETQYF.

The CDR3 protein is CASTAGGTGDTQYF. The CDR3 DNA follows: TGTGCCAGCACTGCGGGAGGGACGGGGGATACGCAGTATTTT. V and J are TRBV28 and TRBJ2-3, with 9 nucleotides matching TRBD2. The germline V gene has CDR1 MDHEN and CDR2 SYDVKM. The CDR3 is made up of 14 amino acids. Trimming took 7 bases from V and 6 from J; bases not matched to a gene: 8.

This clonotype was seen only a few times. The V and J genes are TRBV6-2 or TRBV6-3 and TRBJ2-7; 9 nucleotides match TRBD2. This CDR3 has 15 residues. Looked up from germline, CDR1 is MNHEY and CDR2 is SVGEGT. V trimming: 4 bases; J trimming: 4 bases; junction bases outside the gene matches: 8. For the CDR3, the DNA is TGTGCCAGCAGTTCCCTAACTAGCGGGTTGTACGAGCAGTACTTC. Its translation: CASSSLTSGLYEQYF.

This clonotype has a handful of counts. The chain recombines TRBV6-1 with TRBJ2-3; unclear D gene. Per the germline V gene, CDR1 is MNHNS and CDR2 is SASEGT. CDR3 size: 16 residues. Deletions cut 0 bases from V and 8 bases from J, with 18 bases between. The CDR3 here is CASSEALGWHLGTQYF. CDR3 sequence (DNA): TGTGCCAGCAGTGAAGCGCTGGGGTGGCATCTCGGTACGCAGTATTTT.

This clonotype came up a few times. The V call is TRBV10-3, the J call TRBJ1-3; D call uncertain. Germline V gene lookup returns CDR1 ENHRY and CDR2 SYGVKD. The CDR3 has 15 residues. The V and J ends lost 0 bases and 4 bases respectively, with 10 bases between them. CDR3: CAISESGLPGNTIYF. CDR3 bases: TGTGCCATCAGTGAGTCCGGACTTCCCGGAAACACCATATATTTT.

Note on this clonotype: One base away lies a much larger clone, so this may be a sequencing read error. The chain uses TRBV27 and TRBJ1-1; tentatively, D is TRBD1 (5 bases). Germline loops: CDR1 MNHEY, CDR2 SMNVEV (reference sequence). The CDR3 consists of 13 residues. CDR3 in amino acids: CASSLYGGAEALF. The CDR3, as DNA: TGTGCCAGCAGTTTATATGGGGGTGCTGAAGCTCTCTTT.

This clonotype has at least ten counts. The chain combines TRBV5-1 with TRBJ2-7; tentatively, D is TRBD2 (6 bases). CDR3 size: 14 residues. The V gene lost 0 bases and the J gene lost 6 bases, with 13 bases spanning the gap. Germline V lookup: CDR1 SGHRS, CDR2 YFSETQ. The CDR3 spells CASSLELGGPEQYF. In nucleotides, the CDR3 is TGCGCCAGCAGCTTGGAGTTAGGAGGGCCCGAGCAGTACTTC.

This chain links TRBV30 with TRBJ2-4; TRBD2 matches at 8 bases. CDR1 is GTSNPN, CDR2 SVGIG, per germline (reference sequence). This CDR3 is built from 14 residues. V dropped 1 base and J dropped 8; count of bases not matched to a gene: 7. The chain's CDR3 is CAWSASRTSHIQYF. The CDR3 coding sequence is TGTGCCTGGAGTGCTAGTCGGACTAGCCACATTCAGTACTTC.

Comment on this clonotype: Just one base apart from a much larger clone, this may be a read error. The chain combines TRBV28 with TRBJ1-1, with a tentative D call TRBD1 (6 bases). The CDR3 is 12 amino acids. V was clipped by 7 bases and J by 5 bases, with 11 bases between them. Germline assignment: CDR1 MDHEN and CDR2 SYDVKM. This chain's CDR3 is CASTGGRTEAFF. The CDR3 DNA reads TGTGCCAGCACCGGGGGCAGGACTGAAGCTTTCTTT.

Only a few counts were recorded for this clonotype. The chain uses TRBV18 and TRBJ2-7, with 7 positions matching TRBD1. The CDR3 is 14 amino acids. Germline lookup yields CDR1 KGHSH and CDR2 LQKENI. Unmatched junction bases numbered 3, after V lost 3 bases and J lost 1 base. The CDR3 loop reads CASSPTGDSYEQYF. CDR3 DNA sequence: TGTGCCAGCTCACCTACAGGGGATTCCTACGAGCAGTACTTC.

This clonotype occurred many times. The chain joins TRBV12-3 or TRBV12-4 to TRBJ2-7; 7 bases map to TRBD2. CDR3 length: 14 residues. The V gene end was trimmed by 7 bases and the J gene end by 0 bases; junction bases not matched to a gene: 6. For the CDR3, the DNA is TGTGCCAGCACCACAGCGGGGAGCTCCTACGAGCAGTACTTC. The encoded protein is CASTTAGSSYEQYF.

The CDR3, as DNA: TGTGCCAGCAGCTTAGTTAGCAGCAGCTCCTACGAGCAGTACTTC. This gives the protein CASSLVSSSSYEQYF. V gene TRBV11-2 combines with J gene TRBJ2-7; unclear D gene. The CDR3 covers 15 residues. V was pared by 1 base and J by 0 bases, with 10 bases between. The germline V gene has CDR1 SGHAT and CDR2 FQNNGV.

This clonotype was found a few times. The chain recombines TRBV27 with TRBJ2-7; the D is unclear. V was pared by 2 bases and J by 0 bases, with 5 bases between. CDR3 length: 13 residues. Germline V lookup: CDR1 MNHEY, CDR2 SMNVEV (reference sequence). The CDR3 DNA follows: TGTGCCAGCAGTTTAACCCACTCCTACGAGCAGTACTTC. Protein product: CASSLTHSYEQYF.

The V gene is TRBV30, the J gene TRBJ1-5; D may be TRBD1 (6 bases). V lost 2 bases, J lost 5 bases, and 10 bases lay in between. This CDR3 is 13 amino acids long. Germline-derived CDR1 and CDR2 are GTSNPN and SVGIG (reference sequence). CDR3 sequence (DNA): TGTGCCTGGAGTTGGGACAAATATCAGCCCCAGCATTTT. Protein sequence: CAWSWDKYQPQHF.

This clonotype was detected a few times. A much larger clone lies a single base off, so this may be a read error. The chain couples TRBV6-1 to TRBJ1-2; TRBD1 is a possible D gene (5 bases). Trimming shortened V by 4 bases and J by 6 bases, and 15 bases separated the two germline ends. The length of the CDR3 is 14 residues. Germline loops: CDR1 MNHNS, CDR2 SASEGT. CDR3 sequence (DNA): TGTGCCAGCAGTGTACCGGGGGAGTGGGATGGCTACACCTTC. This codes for CASSVPGEWDGYTF.

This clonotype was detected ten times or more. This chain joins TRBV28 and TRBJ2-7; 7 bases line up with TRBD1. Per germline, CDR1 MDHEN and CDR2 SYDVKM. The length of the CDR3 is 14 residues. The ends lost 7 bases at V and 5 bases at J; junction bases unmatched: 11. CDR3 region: CASTQTGVEDEQYF. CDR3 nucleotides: TGTGCCAGCACCCAAACAGGGGTGGAGGACGAGCAGTACTTC. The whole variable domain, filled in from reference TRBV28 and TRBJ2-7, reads DVKVTQSSRYLVKRTGEKVFLECVQDMDHENMFWYRQDPGLGLRLIYFSYDVKMKEKGDIPEGYSVSREKKERFSLILESASTNQTSMYLCASTQTGVEDEQYFGPGTRLTVT.

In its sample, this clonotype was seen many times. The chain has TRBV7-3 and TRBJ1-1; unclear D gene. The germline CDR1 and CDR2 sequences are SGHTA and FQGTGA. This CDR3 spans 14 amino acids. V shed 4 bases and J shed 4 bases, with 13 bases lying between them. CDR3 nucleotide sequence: TGTGCCAGCAGCTCCGTGCCCTCTGGCACTGAAGCTTTCTTT. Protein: CASSSVPSGTEAFF.

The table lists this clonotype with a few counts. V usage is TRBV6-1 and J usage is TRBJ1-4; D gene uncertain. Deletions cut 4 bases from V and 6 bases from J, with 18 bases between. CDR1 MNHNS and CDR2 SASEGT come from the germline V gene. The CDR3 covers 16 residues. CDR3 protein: CASSVAWSADYEKLFF. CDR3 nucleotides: TGTGCCAGCAGTGTCGCTTGGAGTGCAGACTATGAAAAACTGTTTTTT.

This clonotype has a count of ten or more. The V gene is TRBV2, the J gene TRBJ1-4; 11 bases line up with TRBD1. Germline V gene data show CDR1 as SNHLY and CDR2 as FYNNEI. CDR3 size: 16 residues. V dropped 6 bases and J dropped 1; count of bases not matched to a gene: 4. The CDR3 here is CASRTGTGGTNEKLFF. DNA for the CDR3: TGTGCCAGCAGAACCGGGACAGGGGGAACTAATGAAAAACTGTTTTTT.

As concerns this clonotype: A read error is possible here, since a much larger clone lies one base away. The CDR3 sequence: CASGTGQTFSYEQYF. The DNA of the CDR3 is TGTGCCAGCGGCACGGGACAGACGTTCTCCTACGAGCAGTACTTC. The chain couples TRBV27 to TRBJ2-7; 7 bases align to TRBD1. This CDR3 has 15 amino acids. Germline values: CDR1 MNHEY, CDR2 SMNVEV (reference sequence). The ends lost 8 bases at V and 0 bases at J; junction bases unmatched: 10.

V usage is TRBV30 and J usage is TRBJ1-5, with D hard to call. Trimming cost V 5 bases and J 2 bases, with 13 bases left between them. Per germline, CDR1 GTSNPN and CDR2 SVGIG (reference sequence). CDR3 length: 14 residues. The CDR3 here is CAWGTGWGNQPQHF. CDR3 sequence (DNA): TGTGCCTGGGGCACGGGGTGGGGCAATCAGCCCCAGCATTTT.

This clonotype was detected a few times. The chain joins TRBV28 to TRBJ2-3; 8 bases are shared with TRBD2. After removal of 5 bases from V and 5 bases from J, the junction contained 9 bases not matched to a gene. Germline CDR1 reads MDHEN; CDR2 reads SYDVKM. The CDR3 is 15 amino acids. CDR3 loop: CASSLAGGRGDTQYF. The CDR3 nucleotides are TGTGCCAGCAGTCTCGCGGGAGGACGGGGAGATACGCAGTATTTT.

The CDR3 region is CASSQETDRNEQFF. The CDR3, as DNA: TGCGCCAGCAGCCAAGAAACAGATAGGAATGAGCAGTTCTTC. The chain employs TRBV4-1 and TRBJ2-1; D gene ambiguous. The V end lost 0 bases, the J end lost 7 bases, and 10 bases lay between the germline ends. This CDR3 spans 14 amino acids. CDR1 is MGHRA, CDR2 YSYEKL, per germline.

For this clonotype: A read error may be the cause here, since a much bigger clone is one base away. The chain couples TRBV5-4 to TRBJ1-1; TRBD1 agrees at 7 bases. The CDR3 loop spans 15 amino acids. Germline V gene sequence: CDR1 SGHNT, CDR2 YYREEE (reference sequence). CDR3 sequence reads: CACSLETGMNTEAFF. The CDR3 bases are TGTGCCTGCAGCTTGGAGACAGGGATGAACACTGAAGCTTTCTTT.

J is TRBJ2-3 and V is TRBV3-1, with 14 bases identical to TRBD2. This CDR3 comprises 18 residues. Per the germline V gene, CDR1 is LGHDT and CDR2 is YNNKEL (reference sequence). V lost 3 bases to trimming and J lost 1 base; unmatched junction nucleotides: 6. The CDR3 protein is CASSQGLAGVLGTDTQYF. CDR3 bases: TGTGCCAGCAGCCAGGGACTAGCGGGAGTCCTCGGCACAGATACGCAGTATTTT.